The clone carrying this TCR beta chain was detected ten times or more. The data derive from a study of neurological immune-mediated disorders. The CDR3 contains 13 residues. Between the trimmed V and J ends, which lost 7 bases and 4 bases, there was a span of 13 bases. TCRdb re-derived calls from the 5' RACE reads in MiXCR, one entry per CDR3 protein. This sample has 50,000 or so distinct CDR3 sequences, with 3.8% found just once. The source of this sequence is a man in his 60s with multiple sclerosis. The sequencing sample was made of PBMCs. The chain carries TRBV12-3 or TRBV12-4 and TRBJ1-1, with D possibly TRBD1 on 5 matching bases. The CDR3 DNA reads TGTGCCAGCACCCGGGGGTTGAGCACTGAAGCTTTCTTT. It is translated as CASTRGLSTEAFF.